The 29 T cell receptor beta chains in this list originate from one sample, sequenced in a study of CD8+ T cells in alopecia areata. As the sequencing template, cDNA was produced by extracting RNA and reverse transcribing it. Produced via immunoSEQ multiplex PCR; TCRdb's table is partial and in-frame only. The sample lists 180,000 or so clones, 51% occurring once. This sample's treatment: oral pan-JAK inhibitor, 5-10 mg twice daily. Sequencing used CD8+ T cells sorted from blood, obtained around week 52, from a patient treated with tofacitinib. The source is a human donor with alopecia areata.

The J gene is TRBJ1-2, the V gene TRBV30; tentative D call: TRBD1 (5 bases). V shed 3 bases and J shed 7 bases, with 15 bases lying between them. In germline, CDR1 is GTSNPN, CDR2 SVGIG (reference sequence). The CDR3 extends over 13 amino acids. In nucleotides, the CDR3 is TGTGCCTGGAGGTACGAGGGGCTTCGTGGCTACACCTTC. This gives the protein CAWRYEGLRGYTF.

The chain is built from TRBV13 and TRBJ1-1; D is possibly TRBD1 (5 bases). V gave up 1 base and J gave up 0 bases, with 9 bases separating them. This CDR3 region has 15 residues. CDR1 PRHDT and CDR2 FYEKMQ come from the germline V gene (reference sequence). The CDR3 loop reads CASSLEGAMNTEAFF. The CDR3 region has the DNA TGTGCCAGCAGCTTAGAAGGGGCGATGAACACTGAAGCTTTCTTT.

The gene calls are TRBV15 and TRBJ1-1; D perhaps matches TRBD1 (5 bases). CDR3 length: 15 residues. The germline V gene encodes CDR1 LNHNV and CDR2 YYDKDF (reference sequence). V lost 0 bases, J lost 1 base, and 9 bases lay in between. The CDR3 DNA follows: TGTGCCACCAGCAGAGATTTGGGGCGGAACACTGAAGCTTTCTTT. Translating it yields CATSRDLGRNTEAFF.

The J gene is TRBJ2-7, the V gene TRBV30; 12 bases fit TRBD2. The V segment lost 3 bases and the J segment 3 bases; nucleotides outside the gene matches: 3. Germline CDR1 GTSNPN, CDR2 SVGIG (reference sequence). The CDR3 loop spans 14 amino acids. The CDR3 reads CAWRLLAGGYEQYF. The CDR3 region has the DNA TGTGCCTGGAGGTTACTAGCGGGGGGCTACGAGCAGTACTTC.

CDR3 loop: CASSSDGDSNQPQHF. The DNA of the CDR3 is TGTGCCAGCAGTTCGGACGGAGATAGCAATCAGCCCCAGCATTTT. The gene calls are TRBV27 and TRBJ1-5; D remains unclear. Germline assignment: CDR1 MNHEY and CDR2 SMNVEV (reference sequence). This CDR3 has 15 residues. V lost 4 bases and J lost 0, with 10 bases in between.

The genes are TRBV5-4 and TRBJ2-7, with TRBD1 matching over 8 bases. This CDR3 spans 16 amino acids. V lost 0 bases and J lost 2; bases outside the gene matches: 7. Germline V gives CDR1 SGHNT, CDR2 YYREEE (reference sequence). The CDR3 DNA follows: TGTGCCAGCAGCTTGGTCACAGGGGGACCACCCTACGAGCAGTACTTC. As protein: CASSLVTGGPPYEQYF. Full variable domain (rest looked up from reference TRBV5-4 and TRBJ2-7): ETGVTQSPTHLIKTRGQQVTLRCSSQSGHNTVSWYQQALGQGPQFIFQYYREEENGRGNFPPRFSGLQFPNYSSELNVNALELDDSALYLCASSLVTGGPPYEQYFGPGTRLTVT.

The chain is built from TRBV5-1 and TRBJ2-3; D perhaps matches TRBD2 (6 bases). The V gene lost 4 bases and the J gene lost 1 base, with 10 bases spanning the gap. This CDR3 has 14 residues. Germline loops: CDR1 SGHRS, CDR2 YFSETQ. The CDR3 bases are TGCGCCAGCAGCATGGGACTGGGCACAGATACGCAGTATTTT. This encodes CASSMGLGTDTQYF.

This clone was seen a handful of times. The CDR3 coding sequence is TGTGCCAGCAGCCTGAGGTCCAGGGATCGTCAGGGCTACACCTTC. It specifies CASSLRSRDRQGYTF. This chain uses TRBV14 with TRBJ1-2; TRBD1 might be the D (5 bases). The CDR3 runs to 15 residues. V was trimmed by 4 bases and J by 8 bases, leaving 20 bases between them. Germline CDR1 is SGHDN and CDR2 is FVKESK.

The V and J genes are TRBV27 and TRBJ2-6; D remains ambiguous. Germline V gene data show CDR1 as MNHEY and CDR2 as SMNVEV (reference sequence). The length of the CDR3 is 15 residues. The V end lost 3 bases, the J end lost 0 bases, and 6 bases lay between the germline ends. The CDR3 DNA reads as TGTGCCAGCAGTTTTGAAGGCTCTGGGGCCAACGTCCTGACTTTC. Its protein is CASSFEGSGANVLTF.

This chain uses TRBV6-1 with TRBJ1-6; TRBD1 might be the D (6 bases). The CDR3 spans 16 residues. With 1 base removed from V and 5 bases from J, the gap between germline ends came to 12 bases. In germline, CDR1 is MNHNS, CDR2 SASEGT. CDR3 amino acids: CASSEVRGGNNSPLHF. The DNA of the CDR3 is TGTGCCAGCAGTGAAGTTAGGGGGGGAAATAATTCACCCCTCCACTTT.

CDR3 bases: TGTGCCAGCAGCCCTCACCGGGGGGGCGAGACCCAGTACTTC. It codes for CASSPHRGGETQYF. This sequence joins TRBV7-9 and TRBJ2-5, with 8 bases matching TRBD2. This CDR3 contains 14 residues. The V gene's germline CDR1 is SEHNR and CDR2 FQNEAQ (reference sequence). The junction had 7 bases not matched to a gene; V was cut back by 5 bases and J by 5 bases.

In its sample, this clone was seen once. The V and J genes are TRBV29-1 and TRBJ2-1; D not resolved. CDR1 is SQVTM, CDR2 ANQGSEA, per germline. This CDR3 region has 12 residues. The CDR3: CTGKASYNEQFF. CDR3 sequence (DNA): TGCACCGGAAAGGCCTCCTACAATGAGCAGTTCTTC.

This clone was recorded a few times. J is TRBJ1-2 and V is TRBV23-1; the D gene is possibly TRBD1 (5 bases). TRBV23-1 is marked as an open reading frame, function uncertain. CDR3 length equals 14 residues. V was pared by 3 bases and J by 2 bases, with 10 bases between. CDR3 sequence (DNA): TGCGCCAGCAGTCAGGACGGGGCGAACTATGGCTACACCTTC. It specifies CASSQDGANYGYTF.

This clone was counted a few times. The chain has TRBV10-3 and TRBJ2-3, with D possibly being TRBD1 (6 bases). The CDR3 consists of 14 residues. Per the germline V gene, CDR1 is ENHRY and CDR2 is SYGVKD. V shed 6 bases and J shed 0 bases, with 10 bases lying between them. As DNA, the CDR3 is TGTGCCATCAGGAGACAGGTTAGCACAGATACGCAGTATTTT. This codes for CAIRRQVSTDTQYF.

This clone was recorded a few times. The J gene is TRBJ1-2, the V gene TRBV10-3; D ambiguous. Per germline, CDR1 ENHRY and CDR2 SYGVKD. This CDR3 region has 12 residues. Trimming cost V 4 bases and J 4 bases, with 7 bases left between them. CDR3 nucleotide sequence: TGTGCCATCAGTGTTCCGGCCTATGGCTACACCTTC. It is translated as CAISVPAYGYTF.

V usage is TRBV7-6 and J usage is TRBJ2-6; TRBD1 matches at 8 bases. Germline CDR1 is SGHVS and CDR2 is FNYEAQ. V lost 2 bases to trimming and J lost 2 bases; unmatched junction nucleotides: 5. The length of the CDR3 is 17 residues. The CDR3 DNA follows: TGTGCCAGCAGCTTACGCGCAGGGGGCCCTGGGGCCAACGTCCTGACTTTC. Translating gives CASSLRAGGPGANVLTF.

Points on this clone: This specimen includes other DNA sequences encoding the same CDR3. The chain recombines TRBV5-1 with TRBJ2-1; D remains unclear. Germline lookup yields CDR1 SGHRS and CDR2 YFSETQ. This CDR3 has 11 residues. Trimming cost V 0 bases and J 9 bases, with 4 bases left between them. The CDR3 spells CASSLGGEQFF. The CDR3 DNA reads TGCGCCAGCAGCTTGGGGGGTGAGCAGTTCTTC. Full variable domain (rest looked up from reference TRBV5-1 and TRBJ2-1): KAGVTQTPRYLIKTRGQQVTLSCSPISGHRSVSWYQQTPGQGLQFLFEYFSETQRNKGNFPGRFSGRQFSNSRSEMNVSTLELGDSALYLCASSLGGEQFFGPGTRLTVL.

The CDR3 spells CASSQDDRVGEQFF. For the CDR3, the DNA is TGCGCCAGCAGCCAAGATGACAGGGTCGGTGAGCAGTTCTTC. The chain combines TRBV4-1 with TRBJ2-1; 7 bases line up with TRBD1. Germline CDR1 reads MGHRA; CDR2 reads YSYEKL. There are 14 residues in the CDR3. The J segment lost 9 bases and the V segment lost 0 bases, leaving 5 bases of the junction unmatched.

This clone appeared a few times. The chain has TRBV5-6 and TRBJ1-5; 7 positions match TRBD1. The germline CDR1 and CDR2 sequences are SGHDT and YYEEEE. The CDR3 runs 18 residues. V lost 4 bases to trimming and J lost 3 bases; unmatched junction nucleotides: 16. CDR3: CASSLTFGTESLNQPQHF. The CDR3 DNA reads as TGTGCCAGCAGCCTAACCTTCGGGACAGAAAGCCTCAATCAGCCCCAGCATTTT.

In regard to this clone: A read error may account for a junction end that differs from germline. J is TRBJ1-2 and V is TRBV20-1; D unclear. Germline loops: CDR1 DFQATT, CDR2 SNEGSKA (reference sequence). This CDR3 spans 10 amino acids. CDR3 bases: TGCAGTGCTAGAGATCCGTCCTGGGCCTTC. Amino acids: CSARDPSWAF.

This clone was found once. J is TRBJ2-1 and V is TRBV29-1; TRBD1 matches 7 bases. The CDR3 extends over 14 amino acids. Trimming at V came to 4 bases and at J to 1 base, leaving 4 bases not matched to a gene. Germline V gene sequence: CDR1 SQVTM, CDR2 ANQGSEA. CDR3 loop: CSVGTGQSYNEQFF. As DNA, the CDR3 is TGCAGCGTTGGGACAGGACAATCCTACAATGAGCAGTTCTTC.

The chain employs TRBV2 and TRBJ2-5, with 13 bases aligning to TRBD2. The CDR3 runs 15 residues. Losses at the gene ends were 7 bases for V and 4 bases for J; bases not matched to a gene: 6. Germline assignment: CDR1 SNHLY and CDR2 FYNNEI. CDR3 nucleotide sequence: TGTGCCAGCACCCGACTAGCGGGGGGCTCAGAGACCCAGTACTTC. This encodes CASTRLAGGSETQYF.

The chain carries TRBV25-1 and TRBJ1-1; possible D gene TRBD1, 5 bases. The CDR3 has 16 amino acids. V gave up 1 base and J gave up 1 base, with 13 bases separating them. The V gene's germline CDR1 is MGHDK and CDR2 SYGVNS. The DNA for the CDR3 is TGTGCCAGCAGTGAATCATGGGCAGGGAGGAACACTGAAGCTTTCTTT. This gives the protein CASSESWAGRNTEAFF.

V is TRBV4-3 and J is TRBJ1-6; 7 bases are a match to TRBD1. Germline CDR1 and CDR2: LGHNA and YSLEER. V lost 4 bases, J lost 5 bases, and 8 bases stayed unmatched. The length of the CDR3 is 16 residues. CDR3 sequence reads: CASSRLQGYDNSPLHF. The CDR3 nucleotides read TGCGCCAGCAGCCGCCTACAGGGGTACGATAATTCACCCCTCCACTTT.

The chain links TRBV6-6 to TRBJ2-5, with 9 bases identical to TRBD1. The CDR3 extends over 12 amino acids. Germline V gene sequence: CDR1 MNHNY, CDR2 SVGAGI (reference sequence). The V gene end was trimmed by 8 bases and the J gene end by 4 bases; junction bases not matched to a gene: 2. In DNA, the CDR3 is TGTGCCAGCGGACAGGGGTCAGAGACCCAGTACTTC. The encoded protein is CASGQGSETQYF.

This clone was recorded once. The J gene is TRBJ2-6, the V gene TRBV13; D perhaps matches TRBD1 (6 bases). The germline CDR1 and CDR2 sequences are PRHDT and FYEKMQ (reference sequence). This CDR3 has 16 residues. V lost 5 bases and J 3 bases, leaving 14 bases between the germline ends. DNA of the CDR3: TGTGCCAGCAGCGACCTGGGACATGGTGGGGCCAACGTCCTGACTTTC. Translation: CASSDLGHGGANVLTF.

The rearrangement uses TRBV9 and TRBJ2-7; D unclear. Germline V gene data show CDR1 as SGDLS and CDR2 as YYNGEE. The CDR3 covers 14 residues. V lost 1 base to trimming and J lost 5 bases, with 13 bases between them. CDR3 nucleotides: TGTGCCAGCAGCGTAACCGGCTCCGGAGACGAGCAGTACTTC. Amino acid sequence: CASSVTGSGDEQYF.

The V and J genes are TRBV30 and TRBJ1-4, with no clear D. CDR1 and CDR2 (germline): GTSNPN, SVGIG (reference sequence). The CDR3 runs to 15 residues. Trimming left V 7 bases short and J 4 bases short, with 19 bases between. CDR3 sequence: CALRPRAEGNEKLFF. The CDR3, as DNA: TGTGCCTTGAGACCGAGGGCGGAGGGTAATGAAAAACTGTTTTTT.

This clone has a single count. The chain combines TRBV5-4 with TRBJ2-5; either TRBD1 or TRBD2 may fit D (5 bases each). This CDR3 contains 16 residues. CDR1 SGHNT and CDR2 YYREEE come from the germline V gene (reference sequence). V was cut by 5 bases and J by 5 bases, with 22 bases left in between. As DNA, the CDR3 is TGTGCCAGCAGTAGCCGGGACGCAGGAATGGGGGAGACCCAGTACTTC. Protein sequence: CASSSRDAGMGETQYF.